The rows below give T cell receptor beta chains drawn from one sample of a study of blood T cell repertoires in COVID-19. The protocol was immunoSEQ multiplex PCR, while the TCRdb copy is restricted to in-frame clones and leaves out a portion. Counted here are approximately 260,000 clones, about four fifths occurring once; the ten biggest clones make up over 7.5%. Input material: peripheral blood. These receptors originate from a woman older than 75 with acute or convalescent COVID-19. Both conserved end residues are part of each CDR3. Fields, in order: CDR3 protein, CDR3 DNA, D gene, J gene, clone size, CDR3 length, V gene. D genes are given only for firm matches. Part of the rows lack a size; the others show once, few, many or a class for expanded clones.

cdr3_aa: CASSPWRVGQPQHF
cdr3_nt: TGTGCCAGCAGTCCCTGGCGGGTCGGTCAGCCCCAGCATTTT
d_call: .
j_call: TRBJ1-5
clone_size: .
cdr3_length: 14
v_call: TRBV28

cdr3_aa: CASGDRAQGKLFF
cdr3_nt: TGTGCCAGTGGGGACAGGGCCCAGGGAAAACTGTTTTTT
d_call: TRBD1
j_call: TRBJ1-4
clone_size: .
cdr3_length: 13
v_call: TRBV19

cdr3_aa: CASSLATGGAYEQYF
cdr3_nt: TGCGCCAGCAGCTTGGCGACAGGGGGCGCGTACGAGCAGTACTTC
d_call: TRBD1
j_call: TRBJ2-7
clone_size: .
cdr3_length: 15
v_call: TRBV5-1

cdr3_aa: CASSLLRQGTDTQYF
cdr3_nt: TGCGCCAGCAGCTTGTTGAGACAGGGAACAGATACGCAGTATTTT
d_call: TRBD1
j_call: TRBJ2-3
clone_size: .
cdr3_length: 15
v_call: TRBV5-1

cdr3_aa: CASSYSMNTEAFF
cdr3_nt: TGTGCCAGCAGCTATTCAATGAACACTGAAGCTTTCTTT
d_call: .
j_call: TRBJ1-1
clone_size: .
cdr3_length: 13
v_call: TRBV5-5

cdr3_aa: CASSRRGMGETDTQYF
cdr3_nt: TGTGCCAGCAGCCGACGGGGGATGGGGGAAACAGATACGCAGTATTTT
d_call: .
j_call: TRBJ2-3
clone_size: .
cdr3_length: 16
v_call: TRBV11-2

cdr3_aa: CASSYRRGTEAFF
cdr3_nt: TGTGCCAGCAGTTACAGGAGGGGCACTGAAGCTTTCTTT
d_call: .
j_call: TRBJ1-1
clone_size: .
cdr3_length: 13
v_call: TRBV6-5

cdr3_aa: CASRWGGSNYGYTF
cdr3_nt: TGTGCCAGTAGGTGGGGCGGATCCAACTATGGCTACACCTTC
d_call: .
j_call: TRBJ1-2
clone_size: .
cdr3_length: 14
v_call: TRBV19

cdr3_aa: CASSSNQGAHGYTF
cdr3_nt: TGTGCCAGCAGCTCAAACCAGGGGGCCCATGGCTACACCTTC
d_call: TRBD1
j_call: TRBJ1-2
clone_size: .
cdr3_length: 14
v_call: TRBV7-3

cdr3_aa: CASSVGIKGVEYGYTF
cdr3_nt: TGTGCCAGCAGCGTAGGTATCAAGGGGGTAGAGTATGGCTACACCTTC
d_call: .
j_call: TRBJ1-2
clone_size: .
cdr3_length: 16
v_call: TRBV9

cdr3_aa: CASSYLAATNEKLFF
cdr3_nt: TGTGCCAGCAGTTACCTAGCCGCAACTAATGAAAAACTGTTTTTT
d_call: .
j_call: TRBJ1-4
clone_size: .
cdr3_length: 15
v_call: TRBV27

cdr3_aa: CASATGANTEAFF
cdr3_nt: TGTGCCAGCGCCACAGGGGCGAACACTGAAGCTTTCTTT
d_call: TRBD1
j_call: TRBJ1-1
clone_size: .
cdr3_length: 13
v_call: TRBV6-6

cdr3_aa: CAWSVGGVNTEAFF
cdr3_nt: TGTGCCTGGAGTGTAGGGGGCGTGAACACTGAAGCTTTCTTT
d_call: TRBD1
j_call: TRBJ1-1
clone_size: once
cdr3_length: 14
v_call: TRBV30

cdr3_aa: CASIPGVGNTEAFF
cdr3_nt: TGTGCCAGCATCCCGGGGGTCGGGAACACTGAAGCTTTCTTT
d_call: .
j_call: TRBJ1-1
clone_size: .
cdr3_length: 14
v_call: TRBV6-6

cdr3_aa: CASSEQPTGIGEKLFF
cdr3_nt: TGTGCCAGCAGTGAACAACCGACAGGGATCGGTGAAAAACTGTTTTTT
d_call: TRBD1
j_call: TRBJ1-4
clone_size: .
cdr3_length: 16
v_call: TRBV6-1

cdr3_aa: CASSFQGSYEQYF
cdr3_nt: TGCGCCAGCAGCTTCCAGGGAAGCTACGAGCAGTACTTC
d_call: .
j_call: TRBJ2-7
clone_size: .
cdr3_length: 13
v_call: TRBV5-1

cdr3_aa: CASSETGRGPNQPQHF
cdr3_nt: TGTGCCAGCAGTGAAACAGGGCGGGGGCCCAATCAGCCCCAGCATTTT
d_call: .
j_call: TRBJ1-5
clone_size: .
cdr3_length: 16
v_call: TRBV2

cdr3_aa: CASSPTRKLFF
cdr3_nt: TGTGCCAGCAGCCCAACTCGAAAACTGTTTTTT
d_call: .
j_call: TRBJ1-4
clone_size: once
cdr3_length: 11
v_call: TRBV2

cdr3_aa: CASSYGQGSQPQHF
cdr3_nt: TGTGCCAGCAGTTACGGGCAGGGAAGTCAGCCCCAGCATTTT
d_call: .
j_call: TRBJ1-5
clone_size: once
cdr3_length: 14
v_call: TRBV6-5

cdr3_aa: CASSDSGGRVATEAFF
cdr3_nt: TGTGCCAGCAGTGACTCCGGAGGGCGGGTGGCCACTGAAGCTTTCTTT
d_call: .
j_call: TRBJ1-1
clone_size: .
cdr3_length: 16
v_call: TRBV6-4

cdr3_aa: CAISVNRGSGNTIYF
cdr3_nt: TGTGCCATCAGTGTAAACAGGGGGTCTGGAAACACCATATATTTT
d_call: TRBD1
j_call: TRBJ1-3
clone_size: .
cdr3_length: 15
v_call: TRBV10-3

cdr3_aa: CASSQRGQAYEQYF
cdr3_nt: TGTGCCAGCAGCCAAAGAGGACAGGCCTACGAGCAGTACTTC
d_call: TRBD1
j_call: TRBJ2-7
clone_size: .
cdr3_length: 14
v_call: TRBV3-1/TRBV3-2

cdr3_aa: CASSPGLGEGGYTF
cdr3_nt: TGTGCCAGCAGCCCCGGGTTGGGTGAAGGAGGCTACACCTTC
d_call: .
j_call: TRBJ1-2
clone_size: .
cdr3_length: 14
v_call: TRBV11-1

cdr3_aa: CASSLVGTGYGYTF
cdr3_nt: TGTGCCAGCAGCTTAGTAGGGACAGGTTACGGCTACACCTTC
d_call: TRBD1
j_call: TRBJ1-2
clone_size: .
cdr3_length: 14
v_call: TRBV11-2

cdr3_aa: CASTPELDTQYF
cdr3_nt: TGTGCCAGCACCCCGGAGCTAGATACGCAGTATTTT
d_call: .
j_call: TRBJ2-3
clone_size: .
cdr3_length: 12
v_call: TRBV6-6

cdr3_aa: CASSLDPSGGTTDTQYF
cdr3_nt: TGCGCCAGCAGCTTGGACCCTAGCGGGGGGACCACAGATACGCAGTATTTT
d_call: TRBD2
j_call: TRBJ2-3
clone_size: .
cdr3_length: 17
v_call: TRBV5-1

cdr3_aa: CASSGRAPRGEKLFF
cdr3_nt: TGTGCCAGTAGTGGCCGGGCCCCAAGGGGTGAAAAACTGTTTTTT
d_call: .
j_call: TRBJ1-4
clone_size: few
cdr3_length: 15
v_call: TRBV19

cdr3_aa: CATSERGGQETQYF
cdr3_nt: TGTGCCACCAGTGAGCGCGGGGGGCAGGAGACCCAGTACTTC
d_call: TRBD2
j_call: TRBJ2-5
clone_size: .
cdr3_length: 14
v_call: TRBV24-1

cdr3_aa: CASSIKAGGTEAFF
cdr3_nt: TGTGCCAGTAGTATAAAGGCTGGGGGGACTGAAGCTTTCTTT
d_call: .
j_call: TRBJ1-1
clone_size: once
cdr3_length: 14
v_call: TRBV19

cdr3_aa: CASSLTPRALNEKLFF
cdr3_nt: TGTGCCAGCAGTTTAACCCCCAGGGCCCTTAATGAAAAACTGTTTTTT
d_call: .
j_call: TRBJ1-4
clone_size: .
cdr3_length: 16
v_call: TRBV27

cdr3_aa: CASSPTRPNTDTQYF
cdr3_nt: TGCGCCAGCAGCCCGACTCGCCCCAACACAGATACGCAGTATTTT
d_call: .
j_call: TRBJ2-3
clone_size: once
cdr3_length: 15
v_call: TRBV5-1

cdr3_aa: CAISEKSKTVF
cdr3_nt: TGTGCCATCAGTGAGAAATCAAAAACTGTTTTT
d_call: .
j_call: TRBJ1-4
clone_size: once
cdr3_length: 11
v_call: TRBV10-3

cdr3_aa: CASSLIGGANSPLHF
cdr3_nt: TGTGCCAGCAGCTTAATAGGGGGCGCGAATTCACCCCTCCACTTT
d_call: TRBD1
j_call: TRBJ1-6
clone_size: .
cdr3_length: 15
v_call: TRBV11-2

cdr3_aa: CASRGGTLPRNTEAFF
cdr3_nt: TGCGCCAGCAGGGGGGGTACGCTACCGAGGAACACTGAAGCTTTCTTT
d_call: .
j_call: TRBJ1-1
clone_size: .
cdr3_length: 16
v_call: TRBV5-1

cdr3_aa: CASARGVWETQYF
cdr3_nt: TGTGCCAGCGCCAGGGGAGTGTGGGAGACCCAGTACTTC
d_call: .
j_call: TRBJ2-5
clone_size: .
cdr3_length: 13
v_call: TRBV6-5

cdr3_aa: CASLRGWVDNGEKLFF
cdr3_nt: TGTGCCAGCCTTCGGGGGTGGGTAGATAATGGTGAAAAACTGTTTTTT
d_call: .
j_call: TRBJ1-4
clone_size: .
cdr3_length: 16
v_call: TRBV3-1/TRBV3-2

cdr3_aa: CASSLAAWRAGGQPQHF
cdr3_nt: TGTGCCAGCAGTTTAGCGGCCTGGCGGGCAGGGGGACAGCCCCAGCATTTT
d_call: TRBD1
j_call: TRBJ1-5
clone_size: .
cdr3_length: 17
v_call: TRBV28

cdr3_aa: CASSLASGPFNEQFF
cdr3_nt: TGTGCCAGCTCACTAGCTAGCGGTCCTTTCAATGAGCAGTTCTTC
d_call: TRBD2
j_call: TRBJ2-1
clone_size: few
cdr3_length: 15
v_call: TRBV18

cdr3_aa: CASRTGTVSNQPQHF
cdr3_nt: TGTGCCAGTAGAACCGGGACAGTTAGCAATCAGCCCCAGCATTTT
d_call: TRBD1
j_call: TRBJ1-5
clone_size: .
cdr3_length: 15
v_call: TRBV19

cdr3_aa: CASSTRLRTGELFF
cdr3_nt: TGTGCCAGCAGCACAAGACTCAGAACCGGGGAGCTGTTTTTT
d_call: .
j_call: TRBJ2-2
clone_size: .
cdr3_length: 14
v_call: TRBV11-1

cdr3_aa: CASLGGGNQPQHF
cdr3_nt: TGTGCCAGCCTGGGGGGTGGCAATCAGCCCCAGCATTTT
d_call: .
j_call: TRBJ1-5
clone_size: .
cdr3_length: 13
v_call: TRBV28

cdr3_aa: CASSFRDSSNQPQHF
cdr3_nt: TGCGCCAGCAGCTTCCGGGACAGTAGCAATCAGCCCCAGCATTTT
d_call: TRBD1
j_call: TRBJ1-5
clone_size: .
cdr3_length: 15
v_call: TRBV5-1

cdr3_aa: CASSPPGARNYGYTF
cdr3_nt: TGTGCCAGCAGCCCCCCAGGGGCGCGGAACTATGGCTACACCTTC
d_call: .
j_call: TRBJ1-2
clone_size: once
cdr3_length: 15
v_call: TRBV14

cdr3_aa: CASSLVGSGNSPLHF
cdr3_nt: TGTGCCAGCAGCTTAGTTGGCTCGGGTAATTCACCCCTCCACTTT
d_call: .
j_call: TRBJ1-6
clone_size: .
cdr3_length: 15
v_call: TRBV7-9

cdr3_aa: CAWRGGGGFGNTIYF
cdr3_nt: TGTGCCTGGAGGGGAGGGGGTGGCTTTGGAAACACCATATATTTT
d_call: .
j_call: TRBJ1-3
clone_size: once
cdr3_length: 15
v_call: TRBV30

cdr3_aa: CASSSASPGAGGFNEQYF
cdr3_nt: TGTGCCAGCAGTTCGGCATCGCCAGGGGCGGGGGGATTCAACGAGCAGTACTTC
d_call: TRBD2
j_call: TRBJ2-7
clone_size: .
cdr3_length: 18
v_call: TRBV28

cdr3_aa: CASSFGDRAPTNEKLFF
cdr3_nt: TGTGCCAGCAGCTTCGGGGACAGGGCTCCAACTAATGAAAAACTGTTTTTT
d_call: TRBD1
j_call: TRBJ1-4
clone_size: .
cdr3_length: 17
v_call: TRBV11-2

cdr3_aa: CATSDLRRGANEQFF
cdr3_nt: TGTGCCACCAGTGATTTGCGTCGGGGGGCCAATGAGCAGTTCTTC
d_call: .
j_call: TRBJ2-1
clone_size: .
cdr3_length: 15
v_call: TRBV24-1

cdr3_aa: CASSVAMEGASNYGYTF
cdr3_nt: TGTGCCAGCAGCGTAGCTATGGAAGGGGCGAGTAACTATGGCTACACCTTC
d_call: .
j_call: TRBJ1-2
clone_size: .
cdr3_length: 17
v_call: TRBV9

cdr3_aa: CASSISSRGNTEAFF
cdr3_nt: TGTGCCAGCAGCATAAGTTCCCGCGGGAACACTGAAGCTTTCTTT
d_call: .
j_call: TRBJ1-1
clone_size: .
cdr3_length: 15
v_call: TRBV9

cdr3_aa: CASSSGQGVNLAFF
cdr3_nt: TGTGCCAGCAGTTCGGGACAGGGGGTAAATTTAGCTTTCTTT
d_call: TRBD1
j_call: TRBJ1-1
clone_size: once
cdr3_length: 14
v_call: TRBV28

cdr3_aa: CASRDGGVSNQPQHF
cdr3_nt: TGTGCCAGCAGGGATGGGGGGGTTAGCAATCAGCCCCAGCATTTT
d_call: .
j_call: TRBJ1-5
clone_size: few
cdr3_length: 15
v_call: TRBV28

cdr3_aa: CASSIGTGGIMNTEAFF
cdr3_nt: TGTGCCAGTAGTATCGGAACAGGGGGTATAATGAACACTGAAGCTTTCTTT
d_call: TRBD1
j_call: TRBJ1-1
clone_size: .
cdr3_length: 17
v_call: TRBV19

cdr3_aa: CASSLESVRGGNEQFF
cdr3_nt: TGTGCCAGCAGCTTAGAGTCGGTGAGAGGAGGAAATGAGCAGTTCTTC
d_call: .
j_call: TRBJ2-1
clone_size: once
cdr3_length: 16
v_call: TRBV11-3

cdr3_aa: CASSLGRTSGEITDTQYF
cdr3_nt: TGCGCCAGCAGCTTGGGTAGGACTAGCGGGGAGATCACAGATACGCAGTATTTT
d_call: TRBD2
j_call: TRBJ2-3
clone_size: .
cdr3_length: 18
v_call: TRBV5-1